Detailed here is one T cell receptor beta chain. Its matching antigen is unknown. The PCR employed 60 Vbeta primers together with 13 Jbeta primers. Clones were read by immunoSEQ multiplex PCR, and TCRdb kept only the in-frame ones, dropping some. The profile shows approximately 210,000 clones, about 85% of them singletons. Losses at the gene ends were 5 bases for V and 7 bases for J; bases not matched to a gene: 15. There are 17 residues in the CDR3. Germline V gene sequence: CDR1 LNHDA, CDR2 SQIVND (reference sequence). The data were taken from a study of cytomegalovirus exposure and HLA in healthy donors. Findings of the study overall: Common viral pathogens seemed, in a later analysis, to connect with several of the most significant clusters.

The clonotype was recovered from a woman in her 50s in good health and CMV-seronegative. This rearrangement joins TRBV19 to TRBJ1-2, with TRBD1 matching 11 bases. The specimen sequenced was PBMCs. CDR3 amino acids: CASSLSTGTGGSGGYTF. CDR3 nucleotides: TGTGCCAGTAGTTTATCTACCGGGACAGGGGGTTCGGGTGGCTACACCTTC.